Sequencing of this TCR beta chain was carried out in a study of blood T cell repertoires in COVID-19. Study as a whole: Italy, Spain and the United States were the sources of the convalescent and acute COVID-19 samples.

The CDR3 extends over 16 amino acids. Per the germline V gene, CDR1 is LGHDT and CDR2 is YNNKEL (reference sequence). Trimming cost V 1 base and J 3 bases; bases outside gene matches: 7. Sequenced by immunoSEQ multiplex PCR; TCRdb stores in-frame clones only, minus some. The sample lists about 500,000 clones, 85% to 90% occurring once. The receptor's source is a woman between 50 and 59 years old with COVID-19, enrolled during active disease. This sequence joins TRBV3-1 (or the pseudogene TRBV3-2) and TRBJ2-7; TRBD1 matches at 9 bases. Sequencing used peripheral blood. The chain's CDR3 is CASSQGVGTGLYEQYF. CDR3 nucleotides: TGTGCCAGCAGCCAAGGGGTGGGGACAGGGCTCTACGAGCAGTACTTC.